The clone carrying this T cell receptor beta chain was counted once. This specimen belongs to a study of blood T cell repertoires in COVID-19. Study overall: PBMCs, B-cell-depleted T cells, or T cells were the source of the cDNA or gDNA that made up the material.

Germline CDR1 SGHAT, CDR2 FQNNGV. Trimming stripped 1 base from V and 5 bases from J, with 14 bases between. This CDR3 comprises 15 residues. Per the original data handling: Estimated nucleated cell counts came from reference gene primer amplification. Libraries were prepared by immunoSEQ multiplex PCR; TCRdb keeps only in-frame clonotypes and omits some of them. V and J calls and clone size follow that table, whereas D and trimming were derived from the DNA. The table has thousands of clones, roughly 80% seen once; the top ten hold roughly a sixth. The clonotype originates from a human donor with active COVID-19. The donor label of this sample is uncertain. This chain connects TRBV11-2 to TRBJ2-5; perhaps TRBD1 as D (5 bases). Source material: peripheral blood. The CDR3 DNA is TGTGCCAGCAGCTTAGTGGCTTCAGGGTCGGAGACCCAGTACTTC. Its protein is CASSLVASGSETQYF.